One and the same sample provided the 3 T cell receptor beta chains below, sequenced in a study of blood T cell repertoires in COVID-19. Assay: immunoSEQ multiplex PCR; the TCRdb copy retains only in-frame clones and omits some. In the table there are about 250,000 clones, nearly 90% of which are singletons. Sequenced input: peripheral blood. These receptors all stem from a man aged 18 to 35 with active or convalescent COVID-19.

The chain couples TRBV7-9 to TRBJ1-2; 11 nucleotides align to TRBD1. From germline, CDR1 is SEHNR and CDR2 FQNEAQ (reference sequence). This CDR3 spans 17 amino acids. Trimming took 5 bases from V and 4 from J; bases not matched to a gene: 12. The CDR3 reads CASSVQGQGDRSYGYTF. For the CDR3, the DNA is TGTGCCAGCAGCGTGCAGGGACAGGGGGATAGGAGCTATGGCTACACCTTC.

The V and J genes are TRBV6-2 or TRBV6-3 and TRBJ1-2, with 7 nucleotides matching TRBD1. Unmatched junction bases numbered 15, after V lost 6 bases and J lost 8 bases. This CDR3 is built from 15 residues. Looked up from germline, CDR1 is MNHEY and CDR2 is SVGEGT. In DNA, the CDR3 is TGTGCCAGCAGCTCTCGCGCTACAGGGGCATACGGCTACACCTTC. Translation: CASSSRATGAYGYTF.

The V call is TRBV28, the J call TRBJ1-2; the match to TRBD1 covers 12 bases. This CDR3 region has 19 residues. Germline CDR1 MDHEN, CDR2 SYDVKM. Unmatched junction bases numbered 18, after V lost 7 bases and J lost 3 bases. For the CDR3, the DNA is TGTGCCAGCAATTCCCAAATTAGGGACAGGGGGCCCTCGTACTATGGCTACACCTTC. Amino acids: CASNSQIRDRGPSYYGYTF.